A selection of T cell receptor beta chains follows, all from one sample in a study of OX40 agonist ivuxolimab in advanced cancers. Produced via immunoSEQ multiplex PCR; TCRdb's table is partial and in-frame only. The repertoire holds 98,000 or so clones, about 86% seen once, with more than 1.1% in the top ten. Sequencing used CD4+ or CD8+ T cells sorted from blood, obtained in a trial of the OX40 agonist ivuxolimab. Every receptor here comes from an adult with an advanced solid tumor such as melanoma, head and neck, liver or kidney cancer. Both conserved end residues are part of each CDR3. D genes are given only for firm matches. The listing skips clone size in some rows; elsewhere it reads once, few, many or a size class.

v_gene	d_gene	abundance	j_gene	CDR3aa	CDR3nt
TRBV5-6	-	-	TRBJ2-3	CASSLPKVGLGDTQYF	TGTGCCAGCAGCCTCCCGAAAGTAGGGCTTGGAGATACGCAGTATTTT
TRBV6-6	-	medium-sized	TRBJ1-6	CASNYGSDRNSPLHF	TGTGCCAGCAACTACGGAAGTGACAGGAATTCACCCCTCCACTTT
TRBV27	-	-	TRBJ1-2	CASSPRSGGYTF	TGTGCCAGCAGTCCCCGATCTGGTGGCTACACCTTC
TRBV14	TRBD2	-	TRBJ2-4	CASSPLLAGPNIQYF	TGTGCCAGCAGCCCCCTCCTAGCGGGCCCGAACATTCAGTACTTC
TRBV19	-	-	TRBJ1-1	CASTIGMNTEAFF	TGTGCCAGTACCATAGGCATGAACACTGAAGCTTTCTTT
TRBV27	-	once	TRBJ1-4	CASSRAGISFNEKLFF	TGTGCCAGCAGTAGGGCAGGGATCAGTTTTAATGAAAAACTGTTTTTT
TRBV6-5	-	-	TRBJ1-4	CASRRSTNEKLFF	TGTGCCAGCCGCCGATCCACTAATGAAAAACTGTTTTTT
TRBV27	-	-	TRBJ1-4	CASRRGSLGGEKLFF	TGTGCCAGCAGGCGCGGAAGCCTAGGGGGTGAAAAACTGTTTTTT
TRBV6-1	TRBD1	-	TRBJ2-2	CASDRAAAGELFF	TGTGCCAGCGACAGGGCGGCCGCCGGGGAGCTGTTTTTT
TRBV9	-	-	TRBJ1-6	CASSEVPGGTNSPLHF	TGTGCCAGCAGCGAGGTCCCTGGGGGTACAAATTCACCCCTCCACTTT
TRBV25-1	-	-	TRBJ2-5	CASSEGSLAFPIGETQYF	TGTGCCAGCAGTGAAGGCAGTCTAGCGTTCCCCATTGGGGAGACCCAGTACTTC
TRBV7-8	TRBD1	-	TRBJ1-5	CASSGTVLSNQPQHF	TGTGCCAGCAGCGGGACAGTCCTTTCCAATCAGCCCCAGCATTTT
TRBV28	-	many	TRBJ2-7	CASQTASYEQYF	TGTGCCAGCCAGACAGCCTCCTACGAGCAGTACTTC